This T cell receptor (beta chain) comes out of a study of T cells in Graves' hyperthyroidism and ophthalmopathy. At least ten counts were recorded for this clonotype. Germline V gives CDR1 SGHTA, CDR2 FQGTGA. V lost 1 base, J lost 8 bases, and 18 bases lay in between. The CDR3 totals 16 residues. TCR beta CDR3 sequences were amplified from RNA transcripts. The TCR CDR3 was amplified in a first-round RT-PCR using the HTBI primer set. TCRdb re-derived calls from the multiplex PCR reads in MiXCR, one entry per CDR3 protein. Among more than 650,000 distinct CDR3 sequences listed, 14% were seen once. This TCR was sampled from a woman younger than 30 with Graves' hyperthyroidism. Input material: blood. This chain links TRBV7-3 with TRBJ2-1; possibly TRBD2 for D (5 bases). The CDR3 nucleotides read TGTGCCAGCAGCTTAAAGGTTGGAGGCCCACTGGATGAGCAGTTCTTC. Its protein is CASSLKVGGPLDEQFF.